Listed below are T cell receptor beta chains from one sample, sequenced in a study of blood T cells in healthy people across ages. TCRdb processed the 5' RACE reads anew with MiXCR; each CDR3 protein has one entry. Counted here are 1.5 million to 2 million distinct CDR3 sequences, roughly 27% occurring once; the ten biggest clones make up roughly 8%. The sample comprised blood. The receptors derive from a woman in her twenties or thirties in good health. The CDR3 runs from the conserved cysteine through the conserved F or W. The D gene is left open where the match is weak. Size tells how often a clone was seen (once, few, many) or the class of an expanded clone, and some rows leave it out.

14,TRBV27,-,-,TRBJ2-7,CASESRAPPYEQYF,TGTGCCAGCGAATCCCGGGCACCCCCCTACGAGCAGTACTTC
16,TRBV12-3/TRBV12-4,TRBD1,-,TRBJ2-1,CASSRTGGPESNEQFF,TGTGCCAGCAGCCGGACAGGGGGCCCGGAGTCCAATGAGCAGTTCTTC
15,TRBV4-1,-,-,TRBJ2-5,CASRQGTEYQETQYF,TGCGCCAGCAGACAAGGAACAGAGTACCAAGAGACCCAGTACTTC
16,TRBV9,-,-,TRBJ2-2,CASSVSGNLNTGELFF,TGTGCCAGCAGCGTATCCGGGAATTTGAACACCGGGGAGCTGTTTTTT
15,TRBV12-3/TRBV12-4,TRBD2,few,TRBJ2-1,CASSPHAGTRDEQFF,TGTGCCAGCAGTCCTCACGCCGGGACTAGGGACGAGCAGTTCTTC
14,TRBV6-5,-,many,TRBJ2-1,CASSYDRGYNEQFF,TGTGCCAGCAGTTACGATAGGGGGTACAATGAGCAGTTCTTC
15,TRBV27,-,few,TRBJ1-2,CASSPKNRPNYGYTF,TGTGCCAGCAGTCCCAAGAACAGACCTAACTATGGCTACACCTTC
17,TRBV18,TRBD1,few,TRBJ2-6,CASSPTGVGSGANVLTF,TGTGCCAGCTCACCGACAGGGGTTGGCTCTGGGGCCAACGTCCTGACTTTC
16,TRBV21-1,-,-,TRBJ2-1,CASRKPGQGDYNEQFF,TGTGCCAGCAGAAAACCGGGACAGGGGGACTACAATGAGCAGTTCTTC
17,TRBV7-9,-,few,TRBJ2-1,CASSSPGEGLSYNEQFF,TGTGCCAGCAGCTCGCCCGGTGAGGGTCTCTCCTACAATGAGCAGTTCTTC
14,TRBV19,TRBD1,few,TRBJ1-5,CATRGTGGFQPQHF,TGTGCCACTCGAGGGACAGGGGGGTTTCAGCCCCAGCATTTT
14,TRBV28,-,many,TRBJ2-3,CASSSRTSGDTQYF,TGTGCCAGCAGTTCCCGCACATCCGGAGATACGCAGTATTTT
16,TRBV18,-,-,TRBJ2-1,CASSPFGTSLYNEQFF,TGTGCCAGCTCACCGTTCGGTACGAGCTTATACAATGAGCAGTTCTTC
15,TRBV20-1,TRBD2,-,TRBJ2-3,CSARDWGGSGDTQYF,TGCAGTGCTAGAGATTGGGGAGGGAGTGGTGATACGCAGTATTTT
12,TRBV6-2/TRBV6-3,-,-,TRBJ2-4,CASSTGGDEQYF,TGTGCCAGTTCCACAGGAGGGGATGAGCAGTACTTC
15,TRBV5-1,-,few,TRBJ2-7,CASSLAASRAYEQYF,TGCGCCAGCAGCTTGGCCGCCAGCCGAGCCTACGAGCAGTACTTC
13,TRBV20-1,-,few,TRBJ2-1,CSARDPPRNEQFF,TGCAGTGCTAGAGATCCGCCGAGGAATGAGCAGTTCTTC
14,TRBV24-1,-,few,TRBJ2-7,CATSDPTTDRGQYF,TGTGCCACCAGTGATCCTACGACAGACAGAGGGCAGTACTTC
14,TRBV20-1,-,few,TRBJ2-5,CSASVAGAQETQYF,TGCAGTGCTAGTGTCGCTGGGGCGCAGGAGACCCAGTACTTC
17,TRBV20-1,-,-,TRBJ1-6,CSARGGTGYEYNSPLHF,TGCAGTGCTAGAGGTGGCACGGGGTACGAGTATAATTCACCCCTCCACTTT
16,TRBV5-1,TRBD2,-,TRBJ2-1,CASSLAGGGADNEQFF,TGCGCCAGCAGCTTGGCCGGCGGGGGGGCCGACAATGAGCAGTTCTTC
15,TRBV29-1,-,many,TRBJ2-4,CSVTLRAVAKNIQYF,TGCAGCGTTACTCTCAGGGCCGTAGCCAAAAACATTCAGTACTTC
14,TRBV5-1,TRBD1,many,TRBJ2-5,CASSSGQGQETQYF,TGTGCCAGCAGTTCGGGACAGGGCCAAGAGACCCAGTACTTC
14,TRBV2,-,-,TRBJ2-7,CASSGRGPSYEQYF,TGTGCCAGCTCAGGGCGGGGCCCCTCCTACGAGCAGTACTTC
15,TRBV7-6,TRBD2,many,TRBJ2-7,CASQLLAGVAYEQYF,TGTGCCAGCCAGTTGCTAGCGGGAGTCGCGTACGAGCAGTACTTC
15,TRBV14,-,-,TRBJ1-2,CASSQTSRVAYGYTF,TGTGCCAGCAGCCAAACGAGCAGGGTGGCCTATGGCTACACCTTC
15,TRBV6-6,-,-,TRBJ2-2,CASSPGSITTGELFF,TGTGCCAGCAGCCCAGGATCCATAACAACCGGGGAGCTGTTTTTT
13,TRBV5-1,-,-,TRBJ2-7,CASSSEDGYEQYF,TGCGCCAGCAGCTCGGAAGACGGGTACGAGCAGTACTTC
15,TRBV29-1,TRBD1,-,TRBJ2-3,CSVGGDRTGTDTQYF,TGCAGCGTTGGAGGGGACAGGACAGGCACAGATACGCAGTATTTT
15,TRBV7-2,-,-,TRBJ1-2,CASSLAKRFNYGYTF,TGTGCCAGCAGCTTAGCAAAGAGATTTAACTATGGCTACACCTTC
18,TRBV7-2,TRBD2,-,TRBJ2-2,CASSLALAGGTNTGELFF,TGTGCCAGCAGCTTAGCCCTAGCGGGAGGGACGAACACCGGGGAGCTGTTTTTT
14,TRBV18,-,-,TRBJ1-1,CASSPTNMNTEAFF,TGTGCCAGCTCACCGACCAACATGAACACTGAAGCTTTCTTT
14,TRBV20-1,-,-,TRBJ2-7,CSARNARSSYEQYF,TGCAGTGCTAGAAATGCAAGAAGCTCCTACGAGCAGTACTTC
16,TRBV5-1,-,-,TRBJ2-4,CASSLKQGWAKNIQYF,TGCGCCAGCAGCCTAAAACAGGGTTGGGCCAAAAACATTCAGTACTTC
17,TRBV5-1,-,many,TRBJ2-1,CASSLLTWRLPWDEQFF,TGCGCCAGCAGCTTGCTGACGTGGCGGCTGCCTTGGGATGAGCAGTTCTTC
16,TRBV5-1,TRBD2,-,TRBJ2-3,CASSAGGTSTLDTQYF,TGCGCCAGCAGCGCGGGAGGGACTAGCACCCTAGATACGCAGTATTTT
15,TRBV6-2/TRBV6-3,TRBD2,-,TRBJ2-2,CASVGASGRPGELFF,TGTGCCAGCGTGGGGGCTAGCGGGAGACCCGGGGAGCTGTTTTTT
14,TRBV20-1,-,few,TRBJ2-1,CSARSDSFLNEQFF,TGCAGTGCTAGATCCGACAGTTTTCTTAATGAGCAGTTCTTC
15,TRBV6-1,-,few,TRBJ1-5,CASREGRINNQPQHF,TGTGCCAGCAGAGAAGGCAGAATTAACAATCAGCCCCAGCATTTT
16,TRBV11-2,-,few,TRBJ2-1,CASSGEGTDSYNEQFF,TGTGCCAGCAGTGGGGAGGGGACAGACTCCTACAATGAGCAGTTCTTC
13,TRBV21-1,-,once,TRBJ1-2,CASAGGQGGGYTF,TGTGCCAGCGCAGGGGGACAGGGTGGAGGCTACACCTTC
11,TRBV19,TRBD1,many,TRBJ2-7,CASRTGDEQYF,TGCGCCAGCAGGACAGGGGACGAGCAGTACTTC
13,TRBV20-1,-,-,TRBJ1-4,CSVVESTNEKLFF,TGCAGTGTCGTGGAGTCAACTAATGAAAAACTGTTTTTT
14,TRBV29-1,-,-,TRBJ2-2,CSAGGTTNTGELFF,TGCAGCGCCGGAGGGACAACGAACACCGGGGAGCTGTTTTTT
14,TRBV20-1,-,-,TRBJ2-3,CSARPPGITDTQYF,TGCAGTGCTAGGCCCCCGGGGATCACAGATACGCAGTATTTT
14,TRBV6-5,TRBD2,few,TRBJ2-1,CASSNQGGYSEQFF,TGTGCCAGCAGCAATCAGGGAGGGTATTCTGAGCAGTTCTTC
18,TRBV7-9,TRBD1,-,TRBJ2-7,CASSSRNITGGIFRGQYF,TGTGCCAGCAGCTCAAGAAACATAACAGGGGGGATTTTTCGGGGCCAGTACTTC
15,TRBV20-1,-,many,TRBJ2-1,CSAGLGRDSYNEQFF,TGCAGTGCTGGGCTGGGCAGGGACTCCTACAATGAGCAGTTCTTC
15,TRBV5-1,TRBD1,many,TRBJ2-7,CASSLERTGSYEQYF,TGCGCCAGCAGCTTGGAACGGACAGGTTCCTACGAGCAGTACTTC
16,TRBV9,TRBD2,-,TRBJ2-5,CASIHRLAGDQETQYF,TGTGCCAGCATCCACAGGCTAGCGGGAGATCAAGAGACCCAGTACTTC
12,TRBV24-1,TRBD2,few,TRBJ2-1,CATTSGVDEQFF,TGTGCCACCACAAGCGGGGTTGATGAGCAGTTCTTC
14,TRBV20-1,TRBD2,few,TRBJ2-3,CSARESGGGDTQYF,TGCAGTGCTAGAGAGAGCGGGGGAGGAGATACGCAGTATTTT
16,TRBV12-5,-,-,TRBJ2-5,CASGYHVGGQRETQYF,TGTGCTAGTGGTTACCACGTGGGAGGACAGAGAGAGACCCAGTACTTC
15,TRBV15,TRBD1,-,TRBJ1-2,CATSSGQGESDGYTF,TGTGCCACCAGCAGCGGACAGGGGGAATCCGATGGCTACACCTTC